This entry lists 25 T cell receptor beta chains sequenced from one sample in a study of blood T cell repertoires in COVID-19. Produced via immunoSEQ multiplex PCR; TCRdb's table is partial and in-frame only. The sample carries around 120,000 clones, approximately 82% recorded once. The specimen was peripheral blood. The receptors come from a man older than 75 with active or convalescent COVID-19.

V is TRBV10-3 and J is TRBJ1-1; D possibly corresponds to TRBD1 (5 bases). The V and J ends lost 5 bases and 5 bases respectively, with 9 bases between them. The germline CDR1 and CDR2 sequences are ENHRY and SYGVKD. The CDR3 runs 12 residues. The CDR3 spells CAISLKGTEAFF. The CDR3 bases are TGTGCCATCAGTCTGAAGGGGACTGAAGCTTTCTTT.

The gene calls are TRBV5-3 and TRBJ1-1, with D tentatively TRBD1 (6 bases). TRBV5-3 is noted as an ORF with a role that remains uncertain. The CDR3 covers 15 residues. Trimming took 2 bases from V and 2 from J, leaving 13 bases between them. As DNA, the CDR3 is TGTGCCAGAAGCTTTGAGTCACAGGGTAACACTGAAGCTTTCTTT. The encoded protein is CARSFESQGNTEAFF.

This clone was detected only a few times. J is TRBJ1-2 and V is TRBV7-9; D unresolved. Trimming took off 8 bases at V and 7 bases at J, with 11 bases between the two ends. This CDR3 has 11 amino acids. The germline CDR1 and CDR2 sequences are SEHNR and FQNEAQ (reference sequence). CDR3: CASFRGGGYTF. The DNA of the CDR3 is TGTGCCAGCTTCCGAGGTGGTGGCTACACCTTC. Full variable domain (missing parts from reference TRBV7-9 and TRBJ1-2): DTGVSQNPRHKITKRGQNVTFRCDPISEHNRLYWYRQTLGQGPEFLTYFQNEAQLEKSRLLSDRFSAERPKGSFSTLEIQRTEQGDSAMYLCASFRGGGYTFGSGTRLTVV.

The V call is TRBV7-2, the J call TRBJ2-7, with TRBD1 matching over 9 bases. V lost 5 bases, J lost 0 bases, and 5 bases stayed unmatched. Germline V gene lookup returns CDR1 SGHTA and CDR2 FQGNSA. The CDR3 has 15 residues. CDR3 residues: CASSKDRGFSYEQYF. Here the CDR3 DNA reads TGTGCCAGCAGCAAGGACAGGGGCTTCTCCTACGAGCAGTACTTC.

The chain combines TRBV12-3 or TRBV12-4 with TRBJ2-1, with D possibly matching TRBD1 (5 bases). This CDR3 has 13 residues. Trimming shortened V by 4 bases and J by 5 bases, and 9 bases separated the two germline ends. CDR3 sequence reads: CASSWTRNNEQFF. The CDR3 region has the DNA TGTGCCAGCAGTTGGACAAGGAACAATGAGCAGTTCTTC.

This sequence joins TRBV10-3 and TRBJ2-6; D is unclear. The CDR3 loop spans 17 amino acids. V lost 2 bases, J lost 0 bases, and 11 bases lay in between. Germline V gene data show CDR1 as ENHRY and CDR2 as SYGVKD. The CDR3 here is CAISEDSLISGANVLTF. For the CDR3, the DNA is TGTGCCATCAGTGAGGATAGCCTCATCTCTGGGGCCAACGTCCTGACTTTC.

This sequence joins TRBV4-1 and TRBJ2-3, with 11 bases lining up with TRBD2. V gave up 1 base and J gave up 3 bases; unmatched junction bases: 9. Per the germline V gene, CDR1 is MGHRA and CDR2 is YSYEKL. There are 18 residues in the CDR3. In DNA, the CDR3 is TGCGCCAGCAGCCAAGGCTTTGGTAGCGGGGGGGGGACAGATACGCAGTATTTT. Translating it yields CASSQGFGSGGGTDTQYF.

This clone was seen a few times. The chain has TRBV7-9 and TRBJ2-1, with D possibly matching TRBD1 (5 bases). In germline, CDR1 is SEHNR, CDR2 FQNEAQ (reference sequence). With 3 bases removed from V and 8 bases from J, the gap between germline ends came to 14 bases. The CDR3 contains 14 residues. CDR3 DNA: TGTGCCAGCAGCTTGGGCAGGGTTATTGATGAGCAGTTCTTC. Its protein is CASSLGRVIDEQFF.

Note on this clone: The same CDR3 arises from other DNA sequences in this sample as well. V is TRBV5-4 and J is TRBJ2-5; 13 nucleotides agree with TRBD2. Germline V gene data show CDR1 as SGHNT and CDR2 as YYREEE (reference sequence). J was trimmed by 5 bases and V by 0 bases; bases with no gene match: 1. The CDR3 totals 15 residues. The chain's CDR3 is CASSLGLAGGETQYF. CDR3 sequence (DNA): TGTGCCAGCAGCTTGGGACTAGCGGGGGGTGAGACCCAGTACTTC.

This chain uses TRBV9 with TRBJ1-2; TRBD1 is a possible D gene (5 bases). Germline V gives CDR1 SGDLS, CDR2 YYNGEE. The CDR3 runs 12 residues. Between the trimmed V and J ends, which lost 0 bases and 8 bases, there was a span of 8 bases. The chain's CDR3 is CASSVEEGGYTF. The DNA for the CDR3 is TGTGCCAGCAGCGTAGAGGAGGGGGGCTACACCTTC. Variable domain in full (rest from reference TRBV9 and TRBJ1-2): DSGVTQTPKHLITATGQRVTLRCSPRSGDLSVYWYQQSLDQGLQFLIQYYNGEERAKGNILERFSAQQFPDLHSELNLSSLELGDSALYFCASSVEEGGYTFGSGTRLTVV.

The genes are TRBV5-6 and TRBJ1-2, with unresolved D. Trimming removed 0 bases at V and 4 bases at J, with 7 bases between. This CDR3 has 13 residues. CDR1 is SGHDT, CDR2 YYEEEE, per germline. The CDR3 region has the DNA TGTGCCAGCAGCTTGGAGGCGGCCTATGGCTACACCTTC. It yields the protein CASSLEAAYGYTF. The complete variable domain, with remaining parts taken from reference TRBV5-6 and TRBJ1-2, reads DAGVTQSPTHLIKTRGQQVTLRCSPKSGHDTVSWYQQALGQGPQFIFQYYEEEERQRGNFPDRFSGHQFPNYSSELNVNALLLGDSALYLCASSLEAAYGYTFGSGTRLTVV.

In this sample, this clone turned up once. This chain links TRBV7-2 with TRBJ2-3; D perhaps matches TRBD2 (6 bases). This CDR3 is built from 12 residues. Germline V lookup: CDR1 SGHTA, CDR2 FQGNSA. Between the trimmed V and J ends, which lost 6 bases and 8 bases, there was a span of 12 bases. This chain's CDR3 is CASREGGSTQYF. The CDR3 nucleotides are TGTGCCAGCAGGGAGGGTGGGAGTACGCAGTATTTT.

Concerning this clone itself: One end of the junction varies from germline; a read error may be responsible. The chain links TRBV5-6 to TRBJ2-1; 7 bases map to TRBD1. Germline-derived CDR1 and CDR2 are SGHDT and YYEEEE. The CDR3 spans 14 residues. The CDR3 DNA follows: TGTGCCAGCAGCTTGCAGGGGGTCTACAATGAGCAGCTCTTC. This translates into CASSLQGVYNEQLF.

CDR3 sequence reads: CASSITGRNYGYTF. CDR3 nucleotides: TGTGCCAGTAGTATTACAGGTCGAAACTATGGCTACACCTTC. The chain employs TRBV19 and TRBJ1-2; a possible D gene is TRBD1 (5 bases). V gave up 3 bases and J gave up 2 bases, with 10 bases separating them. This CDR3 has 14 residues. The germline V gene has CDR1 LNHDA and CDR2 SQIVND (reference sequence).

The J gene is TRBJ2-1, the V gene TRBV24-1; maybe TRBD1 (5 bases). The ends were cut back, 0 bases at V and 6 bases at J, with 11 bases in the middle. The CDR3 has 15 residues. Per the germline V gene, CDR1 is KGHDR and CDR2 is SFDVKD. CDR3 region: CATSDLRQTGNEQFF. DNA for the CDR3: TGTGCCACCAGTGATTTGAGACAGACGGGCAATGAGCAGTTCTTC.

The CDR3: CASHQGAMVNSPLHF. The CDR3 region has the DNA TGTGCCAGCCACCAGGGGGCGATGGTTAATTCACCCCTCCACTTT. The V call is TRBV28, the J call TRBJ1-6, with TRBD1 matching over 8 bases. The CDR3 spans 15 residues. The V gene's germline CDR1 is MDHEN and CDR2 SYDVKM. V shed 8 bases and J 6 bases; nucleotides not matched to a gene: 9.

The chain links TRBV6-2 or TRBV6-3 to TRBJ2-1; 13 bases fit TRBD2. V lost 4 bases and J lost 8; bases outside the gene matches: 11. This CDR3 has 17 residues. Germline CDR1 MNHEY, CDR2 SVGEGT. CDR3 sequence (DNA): TGTGCCAGCAGTTTAACCGGGACTAGCGGGGACTGGGATGAGCAGTTCTTC. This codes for CASSLTGTSGDWDEQFF.

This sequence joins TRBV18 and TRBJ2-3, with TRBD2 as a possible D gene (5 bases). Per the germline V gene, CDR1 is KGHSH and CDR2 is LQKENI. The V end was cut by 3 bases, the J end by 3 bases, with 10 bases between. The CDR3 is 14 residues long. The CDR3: CASSPGLPTDTQYF. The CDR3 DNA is TGTGCCAGCTCACCCGGACTTCCGACAGATACGCAGTATTTT.

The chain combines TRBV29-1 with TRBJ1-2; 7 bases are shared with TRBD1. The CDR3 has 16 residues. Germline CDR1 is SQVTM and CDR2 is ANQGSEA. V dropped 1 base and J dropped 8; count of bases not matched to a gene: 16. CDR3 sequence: CSVEGGGEGGLFGYTF. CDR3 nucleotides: TGCAGCGTTGAAGGAGGTGGTGAAGGGGGCTTGTTCGGCTACACCTTC. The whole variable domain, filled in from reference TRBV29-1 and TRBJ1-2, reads SAVISQKPSRDICQRGTSLTIQCQVDSQVTMMFWYRQQPGQSLTLIATANQGSEATYESGFVIDKFPISRPNLTFSTLTVSNMSPEDSSIYLCSVEGGGEGGLFGYTFGSGTRLTVV.

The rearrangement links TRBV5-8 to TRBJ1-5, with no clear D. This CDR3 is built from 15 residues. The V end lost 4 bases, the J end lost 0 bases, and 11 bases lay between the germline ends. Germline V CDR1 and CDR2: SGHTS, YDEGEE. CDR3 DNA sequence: TGTGCCAGCAGCCCTGGAGAATATAGCAATCAGCCCCAGCATTTT. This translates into CASSPGEYSNQPQHF.

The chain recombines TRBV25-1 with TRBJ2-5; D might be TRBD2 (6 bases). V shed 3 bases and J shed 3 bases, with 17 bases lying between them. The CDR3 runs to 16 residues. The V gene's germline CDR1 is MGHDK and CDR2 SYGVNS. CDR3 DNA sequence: TGTGCCAGCAGTGATAGCCCGGGACCGGGAGAAGAGACCCAGTACTTC. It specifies CASSDSPGPGEETQYF.

DNA of the CDR3: TGTGCCAGCTCACGGAACAGGGGACTGAATCAGCCCCAGCATTTT. It codes for CASSRNRGLNQPQHF. The gene calls are TRBV18 and TRBJ1-5; 7 nucleotides line up with TRBD1. The CDR3 totals 15 residues. The V segment lost 4 bases and the J segment 4 bases; nucleotides outside the gene matches: 7. Germline lookup yields CDR1 KGHSH and CDR2 LQKENI.

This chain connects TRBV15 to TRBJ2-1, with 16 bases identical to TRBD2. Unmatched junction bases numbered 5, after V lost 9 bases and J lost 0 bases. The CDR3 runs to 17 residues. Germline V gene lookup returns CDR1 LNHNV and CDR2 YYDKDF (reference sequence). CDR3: CATTGTSGGASYNEQFF. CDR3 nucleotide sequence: TGTGCCACAACCGGGACTAGCGGGGGGGCCTCCTACAATGAGCAGTTCTTC.

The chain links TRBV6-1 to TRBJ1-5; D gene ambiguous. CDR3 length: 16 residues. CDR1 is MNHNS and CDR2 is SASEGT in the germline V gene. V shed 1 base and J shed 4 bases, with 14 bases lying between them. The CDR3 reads CASSEEAITLNQPQHF. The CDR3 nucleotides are TGTGCCAGCAGTGAAGAAGCAATTACCCTGAATCAGCCCCAGCATTTT.

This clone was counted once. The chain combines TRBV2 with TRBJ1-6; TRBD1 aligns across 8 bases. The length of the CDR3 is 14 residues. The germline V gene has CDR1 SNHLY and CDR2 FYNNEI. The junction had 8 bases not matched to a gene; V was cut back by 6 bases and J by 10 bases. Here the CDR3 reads CASRPGQGKSPLHF. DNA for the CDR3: TGTGCCAGCAGGCCTGGACAGGGAAAATCACCCCTCCACTTT.